This T cell receptor (beta chain) derives from a study of graft-versus-host responses after intestinal transplantation. TCRdb keeps only in-frame clones here, not all; method: immunoSEQ multiplex PCR. The sample contains 90,000 to 120,000 clones, about 87% of which appear only once. As regards this clone: The antigen is not known. The sample holds other DNA sequences that translate to the same CDR3.

The V end lost 5 bases, the J end lost 0 bases, and 5 bases lay between the germline ends. CDR1 and CDR2 from the germline V gene are KGHSH and LQKENI. This CDR3 comprises 12 residues. The study's findings and limits: The study found high graft-versus-host to host-versus-graft clonal ratios in allografts of patients with graft-donor T cell macrochimerism.

The source of this sequence is a human donor who was the organ donor for an intestinal transplant. The sequencing here drew on unstimulated CD4+ T cells sorted from spleen or lymph node cells, taken before transplant. The chain combines TRBV18 with TRBJ2-7; D is undetermined. The CDR3 bases are TGTGCCAGCTCAACGAGCTCCTACGAGCAGTACTTC. Translation gives CASSTSSYEQYF.